This T cell receptor (beta chain) stems from a study of beta chain features in type 1 diabetes. Study background: The patient and healthy donor groups were comparable for age, gender and cell yields.

This clone was observed a handful of times. What it binds is not known. V was clipped by 4 bases and J by 2 bases, with 8 bases between them. The CDR3 runs 13 residues. CDR1 and CDR2 (germline): SGHVS, FQNEAQ. Expressed TCRB transcripts were sequenced after all isolated RNA was converted to cDNA. The repertoire was sequenced with immunoSEQ multiplex PCR; TCRdb's copy has only in-frame clones and lacks some. The data show some 190,000 clones, roughly 8% seen once. Study-wide points: VDJ junctions in type 1 diabetes patients carried more deletions and fewer insertions. Shortening of TCRB CDR3s, moderate but significant, appeared in all four CD4+ subsets of Type 1 diabetes patients.

The sequenced sample consisted of central memory CD4+ T cells from blood. The source of this sequence is a woman aged 40 to 55 with type 1 diabetes. This chain joins TRBV7-8 and TRBJ1-1, with D uncertain. CDR3: CASSSHGNTEAFF. CDR3 sequence (DNA): TGTGCCAGCAGCTCACATGGTAACACTGAAGCTTTCTTT.